The present TCR beta chain was sequenced within a study of OX40 agonist ivuxolimab in advanced cancers. Overall study: Averaging roughly 60 years in age, with a range of about 23 to 79, the cohort was approximately 83% male.

Germline V lookup: CDR1 SGHRS, CDR2 YFSETQ. This CDR3 comprises 13 residues. V lost 6 bases to trimming and J lost 2 bases, with 11 bases between them. Here immunoSEQ multiplex PCR was the method, and the copy in TCRdb shows in-frame clones only, minus some. The table has around 31,000 clones, approximately 86% seen once; the top ten hold 58%. This TCR derives from an adult with an advanced solid tumor such as melanoma, head and neck, liver or kidney cancer. Sequencing used CD4+ or CD8+ T cells sorted from blood, obtained in a trial of the OX40 agonist ivuxolimab. The chain carries TRBV5-1 and TRBJ2-5, with D perhaps being TRBD1 or TRBD2 (5 bases each). CDR3 region: CASNPGAQETQYF. The DNA for the CDR3 is TGCGCCAGCAACCCCGGGGCTCAAGAGACCCAGTACTTC.